Below, 28 T cell receptor beta chains from the same sample are listed, as sequenced in a study of T cells in Graves' hyperthyroidism and ophthalmopathy. The CDR3 regions of TCR beta were amplified from RNA transcripts. RT-PCR in the first round (using the HTBI primer set) targeted the TCR CDR3. MiXCR, applied by TCRdb to the multiplex PCR reads, yields one record per CDR3 protein. This table holds about 540,000 distinct CDR3 sequences, just over 45% found once. The sample comprised peripheral blood or thyroid tissue (not recorded which). The receptors come from a woman younger than 35 with Graves' hyperthyroidism.

The V gene is TRBV2, the J gene TRBJ1-3; no clear D gene. From germline, CDR1 is SNHLY and CDR2 FYNNEI. This CDR3 has 15 amino acids. V was pared by 5 bases and J by 4 bases, with 15 bases between. The CDR3 nucleotides read TGTGCCAGCAGTCAAGACGCGATGTGGGGAAACACCATATATTTT. Translated, it gives CASSQDAMWGNTIYF.

The J gene is TRBJ2-2, the V gene TRBV20-1; TRBD1 matches at 8 bases. Germline-derived CDR1 and CDR2 are DFQATT and SNEGSKA (reference sequence). The CDR3 loop spans 17 amino acids. Losses at the gene ends were 1 base for V and 4 bases for J; bases not matched to a gene: 11. As DNA, the CDR3 is TGCAGTGCTAGAGTAAGGCGGACAGGGTTCGGCACCGGGGAGCTGTTTTTT. The encoded protein is CSARVRRTGFGTGELFF.

This rearrangement joins TRBV7-2 to TRBJ1-2; D not resolved. The germline V gene encodes CDR1 SGHTA and CDR2 FQGNSA. V was cut by 4 bases and J by 2 bases, with 14 bases left in between. The CDR3 has 15 amino acids. The CDR3 DNA reads TGTGCCAGCAGCTATCCGGGATATCTAAACTATGGCTACACCTTC. It specifies CASSYPGYLNYGYTF.

The table lists this clonotype with a count of one. V usage is TRBV24-1 and J usage is TRBJ2-7; D is uncertain. Germline loops: CDR1 KGHDR, CDR2 SFDVKD. The CDR3 has 13 amino acids. The V end was cut by 11 bases, the J end by 5 bases, with 18 bases between. The CDR3 spells CAKNPWLSHEQYF. In nucleotides, the CDR3 is TGTGCCAAGAATCCATGGTTGAGCCACGAGCAGTACTTC.

This clonotype was found many times. One end of the junction varies from germline; a read error may be responsible. This sequence joins TRBV12-3 or TRBV12-4 and TRBJ1-5; D is perhaps TRBD1 (6 bases). This CDR3 has 13 amino acids. Written as DNA, the CDR3 is TGTGCCAGCAGCTTAGGGGGGTTCGAGCCCCAGCATTTT. This translates into CASSLGGFEPQHF.

CDR3: CASSLRWGASEKLFF. The CDR3 nucleotides are TGTGCCAGCAGCTTACGATGGGGGGCGAGTGAAAAACTGTTTTTT. J is TRBJ1-4 and V is TRBV7-2; D perhaps matches TRBD1 (6 bases). The CDR3 length is 15 residues. From germline, CDR1 is SGHTA and CDR2 FQGNSA. Trimming shortened V by 2 bases and J by 7 bases, and 14 bases separated the two germline ends.

This sequence joins TRBV10-3 and TRBJ2-5; 14 positions agree with TRBD2. V was clipped by 11 bases and J by 5 bases; unmatched bases: 13. The CDR3 covers 16 residues. The germline gives CDR1 ENHRY, CDR2 SYGVKD. DNA for the CDR3: TGTGCCTCGGGACTAGCGGGAGAAAGGGCCTGGGAGACCCAGTACTTC. Translating gives CASGLAGERAWETQYF.

This clonotype was detected a few times. V is TRBV10-3 and J is TRBJ2-2, with 9 bases identical to TRBD2. After removal of 0 bases from V and 0 bases from J, the junction contained 5 bases not matched to a gene. The CDR3 runs to 18 residues. CDR1 and CDR2 from the germline V gene are ENHRY and SYGVKD. Written as DNA, the CDR3 is TGTGCCATCAGTGAGTCGATTGGCGGGAGGGCGAACACCGGGGAGCTGTTTTTT. Translation gives CAISESIGGRANTGELFF.

This clonotype was counted ten times or more. V usage is TRBV7-2 and J usage is TRBJ1-2, with D possibly TRBD1 on 6 matching bases. The V gene's germline CDR1 is SGHTA and CDR2 FQGNSA. Trimming took off 5 bases at V and 5 bases at J, with 12 bases between the two ends. CDR3 length: 13 amino acids. Here the CDR3 reads CASSLGGRYGYTF. CDR3 nucleotide sequence: TGTGCCAGCAGCCTCGGGGGCCGATATGGCTACACCTTC.

The chain is built from TRBV6-5 and TRBJ1-5, with TRBD1 identical over 7 bases. This CDR3 has 18 amino acids. The V and J ends lost 4 bases and 0 bases, in that order; junction bases with no gene match: 12. The germline CDR1 and CDR2 sequences are MNHEY and SVGAGI. The chain's CDR3 is CASSSDRRPSYSNQPQHF. The CDR3 nucleotides read TGTGCCAGCAGTTCGGACAGGCGACCCTCGTATAGCAATCAGCCCCAGCATTTT.

The CDR3: CASSISRGSYEQYF. CDR3 coding DNA: TGTGCCAGTAGTATCTCCAGGGGTTCCTACGAGCAGTACTTC. The gene calls are TRBV19 and TRBJ2-7; perhaps TRBD1 as D (6 bases). The CDR3 is 14 amino acids. Between the trimmed V and J ends, which lost 3 bases and 1 base, there was a span of 10 bases. Germline V gene data show CDR1 as LNHDA and CDR2 as SQIVND (reference sequence).

This clonotype was seen at least ten times. This chain joins TRBV19 and TRBJ2-7; 7 positions agree with TRBD2. CDR3 length equals 13 residues. CDR1 LNHDA and CDR2 SQIVND come from the germline V gene (reference sequence). The V and J ends lost 9 bases and 3 bases, in that order; junction bases with no gene match: 8. The CDR3 nucleotides are TGTGCCAGCAGTCCCGGGACTAACTACGAGCAGTACTTC. It yields the protein CASSPGTNYEQYF. The full variable domain, with the rest looked up from reference TRBV19 and TRBJ2-7, is DGGITQSPKYLFRKEGQNVTLSCEQNLNHDAMYWYRQDPGQGLRLIYYSQIVNDFQKGDIAEGYSVSREKKESFPLTVTSAQKNPTAFYLCASSPGTNYEQYFGPGTRLTVT.

This clonotype was seen a few times. One end of the junction is discordant with germline, which a read error may explain. The genes are TRBV10-3 and TRBJ2-7; D might be TRBD2 (6 bases). CDR1 and CDR2 (germline): ENHRY, SYGVKD. The CDR3 contains 14 residues. The CDR3 loop reads CASSVGGETYEQYF. Written as DNA, the CDR3 is TGTGCCAGCAGTGTAGGAGGGGAAACCTACGAGCAGTACTTC.

There are a few counts of this clonotype. A single base separates this from a much larger clone, so it may be a read error. The chain has TRBV15 and TRBJ1-5; D ambiguous. This CDR3 has 13 residues. Germline-derived CDR1 and CDR2 are LNHNV and YYDKDF (reference sequence). V was pared by 1 base and J by 7 bases, with 8 bases between. The DNA of the CDR3 is TGTGCCACCAGCAGAGGGGGAAGGCAGCCCCAGCATTTT. As protein: CATSRGGRQPQHF. The full variable domain, with the rest looked up from reference TRBV15 and TRBJ1-5, is DAMVIQNPRYQVTQFGKPVTLSCSQTLNHNVMYWYQQKSSQAPKLLFHYYDKDFNNEADTPDNFQSRRPNTSFCFLDIRSPGLGDTAMYLCATSRGGRQPQHFGDGTRLSIL.

This clonotype was seen ten or more times. The chain links TRBV7-9 to TRBJ1-1, with TRBD1 identical over 7 bases. Germline loops: CDR1 SEHNR, CDR2 FQNEAQ (reference sequence). The CDR3 sequence is 13 residues long. J lost 7 bases, V lost 3 bases, and 5 bases had no gene match. The CDR3 spells CASSLVGTDEAFF. The CDR3 region has the DNA TGTGCCAGCAGCTTGGTAGGGACAGATGAAGCTTTCTTT.

In its sample, this clonotype was seen many times. The V gene is TRBV7-9, the J gene TRBJ2-2; TRBD2 might be the D (5 bases). The CDR3 length is 13 residues. The germline V and J ends were trimmed by 5 bases and 8 bases, with 12 bases remaining between them. The germline V gene encodes CDR1 SEHNR and CDR2 FQNEAQ (reference sequence). CDR3 bases: TGTGCCAGCAGCCCGTCGAGGAGGGGGGAGCTGTTTTTT. Translated, it gives CASSPSRRGELFF.

This clonotype has a handful of counts. The chain carries TRBV24-1 and TRBJ2-2; no definite D call. V shed 6 bases and J shed 1 base, with 8 bases lying between them. The CDR3 runs to 14 residues. Germline loops: CDR1 KGHDR, CDR2 SFDVKD. Here the CDR3 reads CATSPPRNTGELFF. The CDR3 nucleotides are TGTGCCACCAGTCCCCCCCGGAACACCGGGGAGCTGTTTTTT.

The sample holds a few counts of this clonotype. The rearrangement uses TRBV9 and TRBJ1-2; D remains ambiguous. V dropped 3 bases and J dropped 4 bases, with 19 bases sitting between them. The CDR3 runs to 16 residues. Germline loops: CDR1 SGDLS, CDR2 YYNGEE. The CDR3 is CASSGPDGLGTYGYTF. The CDR3 coding sequence is TGTGCCAGCAGCGGTCCTGACGGGTTGGGAACCTATGGCTACACCTTC. Complete variable domain (other parts from reference TRBV9 and TRBJ1-2): DSGVTQTPKHLITATGQRVTLRCSPRSGDLSVYWYQQSLDQGLQFLIQYYNGEERAKGNILERFSAQQFPDLHSELNLSSLELGDSALYFCASSGPDGLGTYGYTFGSGTRLTVV.

On this clonotype itself: A much bigger clone sits one base away, suggesting this may be a read error. V and J are TRBV29-1 and TRBJ2-7, with 7 bases matching TRBD2. Unmatched junction bases numbered 7, after V lost 8 bases and J lost 3 bases. The CDR3 covers 12 residues. CDR1 SQVTM and CDR2 ANQGSEA come from the germline V gene. As DNA, the CDR3 is TGCAGCATCTTCAGCGGGATCTACGAGCAGTACTTC. It yields the protein CSIFSGIYEQYF.

This chain uses TRBV10-3 with TRBJ1-5; no reliable D call. Trimming pared 0 bases from V and 0 bases from J, leaving 3 bases between. Germline assignment: CDR1 ENHRY and CDR2 SYGVKD. This CDR3 contains 14 residues. CDR3 sequence: CAISESHSNQPQHF. The CDR3 DNA reads TGTGCCATCAGTGAGTCGCATAGCAATCAGCCCCAGCATTTT.

The chain couples TRBV2 to TRBJ2-5; 7 nucleotides align to TRBD2. With 5 bases clipped from V and 4 bases from J, the junction kept 10 bases outside the gene matches. Germline V lookup: CDR1 SNHLY, CDR2 FYNNEI. The CDR3 totals 15 residues. CDR3 residues: CASSYQAGRAETQYF. The CDR3 DNA is TGTGCCAGCAGTTATCAAGCGGGGCGGGCAGAGACCCAGTACTTC.

This clonotype was seen many times. CDR3 sequence reads: CATSDSRSNQPQHF. Written as DNA, the CDR3 is TGTGCCACCAGTGATAGTAGGTCAAATCAGCCCCAGCATTTT. This chain links TRBV24-1 with TRBJ1-5; D gene unclear. CDR1 and CDR2 (germline): KGHDR, SFDVKD. Trimming left V 3 bases short and J 4 bases short, with 9 bases between. This CDR3 has 14 residues.

In its sample, this clonotype was seen a few times. The J gene is TRBJ2-7, the V gene TRBV7-3; TRBD2 matches 7 bases. CDR3 size: 15 residues. V dropped 2 bases and J dropped 3; count of bases not matched to a gene: 7. Germline lookup yields CDR1 SGHTA and CDR2 FQGTGA. This chain's CDR3 is CASSLAFGGSYEQYF. The CDR3 DNA reads TGTGCCAGCAGCTTAGCTTTTGGCGGGAGCTACGAGCAGTACTTC.

This chain uses TRBV10-3 with TRBJ2-6; 7 bases fit TRBD1. Germline CDR1 and CDR2: ENHRY and SYGVKD. The ends lost 9 bases at V and 17 bases at J; junction bases unmatched: 4. The length of the CDR3 is 9 residues. The CDR3 reads CAMWTGVTF. CDR3 in DNA: TGTGCCATGTGGACAGGAGTGACTTTC.

On this clonotype itself: One end of the junction varies from germline; a read error may be responsible. The chain carries TRBV28 and TRBJ2-5; the D is unclear. The CDR3 has 12 amino acids. Germline V gene lookup returns CDR1 MDHEN and CDR2 SYDVKM. The CDR3 DNA sequence: TGTGCCAGCAGTTTGTCCCAACAGACCCAGTACTTC. The encoded protein is CASSLSQQTQYF.

This clonotype showed up just a few times. The CDR3 coding sequence is TGTGCCAGCAGTTACCCAGGGAGGTACCAGCCCCAGCATTTT. This gives the protein CASSYPGRYQPQHF. This chain connects TRBV6-5 to TRBJ1-5; possible D gene TRBD1, 5 bases. Germline lookup yields CDR1 MNHEY and CDR2 SVGAGI. V was clipped by 2 bases and J by 7 bases, with 12 bases between them. This CDR3 has 14 residues.

This chain joins TRBV2 and TRBJ1-1; D remains unclear. Trimming pared 7 bases from V and 4 bases from J, leaving 10 bases between. This CDR3 is 12 amino acids long. Germline lookup yields CDR1 SNHLY and CDR2 FYNNEI. The DNA of the CDR3 is TGTGCCAGCAATCGCATGAGCACTGAAGCTTTCTTT. Translated: CASNRMSTEAFF.

V usage is TRBV11-2 and J usage is TRBJ2-7; D perhaps matches TRBD2 (5 bases). The V end lost 4 bases, the J end lost 10 bases, and 14 bases lay between the germline ends. The V gene's germline CDR1 is SGHAT and CDR2 FQNNGV. The CDR3 is 12 amino acids. Written as DNA, the CDR3 is TGTGCCAGCAGCTCCGGGAATCAGCCCCAGTACTTC. Protein: CASSSGNQPQYF.